This section outlines one T cell receptor beta chain sequence together with its context. This specimen comes from a study of blood T cell repertoires in COVID-19. Per the authors' pipeline: Nucleated cell number was recorded as an estimate derived from reference gene primer amplification. This table comes from immunoSEQ multiplex PCR, and its TCRdb copy is limited to in-frame clones, with some not included. The V and J calls and the clone size are those of that table, but D and trimming were determined from the DNA. The sample consists of some 240,000 clones, approximately 85% of them appearing once. Germline V CDR1 and CDR2: SEHNR, FQNEAQ (reference sequence). This CDR3 contains 13 residues. Trimming took off 3 bases at V and 1 base at J, with 6 bases between the two ends.

The sequenced sample was peripheral blood. The sequence was obtained from a woman in her sixties or seventies with COVID-19, enrolled during active disease. This sequence joins TRBV7-9 and TRBJ1-1; D not resolved. CDR3 sequence: CASSFQENTEAFF. The DNA of the CDR3 is TGTGCCAGCAGCTTTCAGGAGAACACTGAAGCTTTCTTT.